What follows are 16 T cell receptor beta chains derived from one specimen sequenced in a study of PD-L1 blockade in urothelial cancer. Time point given: peripheral blood 6 weeks after treatment start. Using immunoSEQ multiplex PCR, the repertoire was profiled, and TCRdb retains in-frame clones only, with some absent. The sample records around 38,000 clones, 65% to 90% being singletons. Specimen: PBMCs, collected around atezolizumab (anti-PD-L1) treatment. These receptor sequences come from a man aged 60 to 75 with urothelial cancer.

This chain links TRBV7-2 with TRBJ1-6; a weak D match, TRBD1 (5 bases). Germline V gene lookup returns CDR1 SGHTA and CDR2 FQGNSA. Trimming left V 1 base short and J 0 bases short, with 13 bases between. The CDR3 totals 18 residues. CDR3 loop: CASSLVWGSSSYNSPLHF. CDR3 nucleotides: TGTGCCAGCAGCTTAGTGTGGGGCTCCAGCTCCTATAATTCACCCCTCCACTTT.

The chain uses TRBV19 and TRBJ1-5, with D unresolved. Trimming left V 2 bases short and J 6 bases short, with 14 bases between. Germline values: CDR1 LNHDA, CDR2 SQIVND (reference sequence). The CDR3 runs 15 residues. CDR3 DNA sequence: TGTGCCAGTAGTATATCGCCGGGTTGGAGTCAGCCCCAGCATTTT. As protein: CASSISPGWSQPQHF.

The chain joins TRBV11-2 to TRBJ1-6; the match to TRBD1 covers 9 bases. The CDR3 covers 15 residues. Germline CDR1 is SGHAT and CDR2 is FQNNGV. V was clipped by 5 bases and J by 6 bases; unmatched bases: 5. For the CDR3, the DNA is TGTGCCAGCAGCCCCACAGGGGGCTTTAATTCACCCCTCCACTTT. It is translated as CASSPTGGFNSPLHF.

V usage is TRBV30 and J usage is TRBJ1-5; 7 nucleotides agree with TRBD1. With 4 bases clipped from V and 0 bases from J, the junction kept 6 bases outside the gene matches. In germline, CDR1 is GTSNPN, CDR2 SVGIG (reference sequence). CDR3 length equals 15 residues. The CDR3 protein is CAWKNRGNSNQPQHF. The DNA for the CDR3 is TGTGCCTGGAAAAACAGGGGTAATAGCAATCAGCCCCAGCATTTT.

This clone has only a few counts. This chain connects TRBV5-1 to TRBJ2-1, with 12 nucleotides matching TRBD2. The CDR3 sequence is 17 residues long. The germline V gene encodes CDR1 SGHRS and CDR2 YFSETQ. After removal of 4 bases from V and 3 bases from J, the junction contained 8 bases not matched to a gene. The CDR3 DNA reads as TGCGCCAGCAGCCCCGGGACTAGCGGGTCCTTCTACAATGAGCAGTTCTTC. Translated, it gives CASSPGTSGSFYNEQFF.

V and J are TRBV4-1 and TRBJ1-4; unclear D gene. Trimming left V 0 bases short and J 8 bases short, with 13 bases between. Per the germline V gene, CDR1 is MGHRA and CDR2 is YSYEKL. This CDR3 has 15 amino acids. CDR3 residues: CASSQEGSGGEKLFF. In DNA form, the CDR3 reads TGCGCCAGCAGCCAAGAGGGCAGCGGTGGAGAAAAACTGTTTTTT.

This chain joins TRBV19 and TRBJ1-5; D possibly corresponds to TRBD1 (5 bases). This CDR3 is 15 amino acids long. CDR1 LNHDA and CDR2 SQIVND come from the germline V gene (reference sequence). The V and J ends lost 7 bases and 5 bases respectively, with 18 bases between them. The CDR3: CASKVQITGYQPQHF. CDR3 nucleotides: TGTGCCAGTAAGGTTCAGATCACAGGCTATCAGCCCCAGCATTTT.

V gene TRBV7-2 combines with J gene TRBJ2-3; 7 bases fit TRBD2. CDR1 SGHTA and CDR2 FQGNSA come from the germline V gene. Trimming at V came to 1 base and at J to 3 bases, leaving 16 bases not matched to a gene. There are 19 residues in the CDR3. The CDR3 DNA follows: TGTGCCAGCAGCTTAGTCCGGGAGCGGGGACTACGGAGGACAGATACGCAGTATTTT. It codes for CASSLVRERGLRRTDTQYF.

This rearrangement joins TRBV4-2 to TRBJ1-1, with a tentative D call TRBD1 (5 bases). This CDR3 has 13 residues. Trimming cost V 8 bases and J 0 bases, with 10 bases left between them. Germline CDR1 is LGHNA and CDR2 is YNFKEQ. This chain's CDR3 is CASGLGVNTEAFF. The CDR3 nucleotides read TGTGCCAGCGGGTTAGGGGTGAACACTGAAGCTTTCTTT.

CDR3 nucleotide sequence: TGTGCCAGCAGTAGGACAGGGGAACACTACGAGCAGTACTTC. Protein: CASSRTGEHYEQYF. The chain is built from TRBV6-1 and TRBJ2-7, with 9 bases aligning to TRBD1. Trimming removed 5 bases from V and 3 bases from J; junction bases left unmatched: 5. Germline V CDR1 and CDR2: MNHNS, SASEGT. CDR3 length: 14 amino acids.

The V call is TRBV7-9, the J call TRBJ1-4; D is possibly TRBD1 (6 bases). The germline gives CDR1 SEHNR, CDR2 FQNEAQ (reference sequence). Trimming stripped 4 bases from V and 3 bases from J, with 18 bases between. The CDR3 is made up of 17 amino acids. CDR3 protein: CASSWFLGAPPNEKLFF. DNA of the CDR3: TGTGCCAGCAGCTGGTTCTTGGGGGCACCTCCTAATGAAAAACTGTTTTTT.

The chain employs TRBV7-2 and TRBJ2-3; 8 nucleotides match TRBD2. Germline-derived CDR1 and CDR2 are SGHTA and FQGNSA. The CDR3 covers 18 residues. The V segment lost 5 bases and the J segment 2 bases; nucleotides outside the gene matches: 15. CDR3 coding DNA: TGTGCCAGCAGCCCCTGGTGGGAGCTAGCGGGCTCCACAGATACGCAGTATTTT. Translated: CASSPWWELAGSTDTQYF.

This clone was found a few times. The chain recombines TRBV6-5 with TRBJ2-2; 8 bases line up with TRBD1. The germline V gene encodes CDR1 MNHEY and CDR2 SVGAGI. This CDR3 region has 15 residues. The trim removed 5 bases at V and 3 bases at J, leaving 5 bases unmatched. The CDR3 DNA reads TGTGCCAGCAGTCGCGGACAGGGATACACCGGGGAGCTGTTTTTT. This encodes CASSRGQGYTGELFF.

The chain has TRBV19 and TRBJ2-7; TRBD2 is a possible D gene (6 bases). CDR3 length: 15 residues. CDR1 LNHDA and CDR2 SQIVND come from the germline V gene (reference sequence). Trimming removed 8 bases from V and 3 bases from J, with 20 bases in between. CDR3 in amino acids: CASAAGSRPYYEQYF. CDR3 sequence (DNA): TGTGCCAGTGCCGCGGGGTCACGGCCATACTACGAGCAGTACTTC.

This chain links TRBV27 with TRBJ2-7, with 11 positions matching TRBD2. Germline trimming cut 2 bases from V and 6 bases from J; bases unmatched to any gene: 6. This CDR3 is 15 amino acids long. CDR1 MNHEY and CDR2 SMNVEV come from the germline V gene (reference sequence). This CDR3 reads CASSLILAGVVEQYF. For the CDR3, the DNA is TGTGCCAGCAGTTTAATACTAGCGGGAGTTGTCGAGCAGTACTTC.

In this sample, this clone turned up once. V is TRBV2 and J is TRBJ2-7; D perhaps matches TRBD1 (5 bases). The CDR3 sequence is 15 residues long. CDR1 is SNHLY, CDR2 FYNNEI, per germline. V was pared by 2 bases and J by 7 bases, with 18 bases between. As DNA, the CDR3 is TGTGCCAGCAGTGAAATCCCAGGGTCCCAAGGGGAGCAGTACTTC. Amino acids: CASSEIPGSQGEQYF.